Presented here are 21 T cell receptor beta chains from one specimen sequenced in a study of shared clonotypes between healthy human individuals. Profiled with immunoSEQ multiplex PCR; TCRdb holds only in-frame clones, not every one. The sample yields roughly 2.5 million clones, approximately 92% seen once. The sequenced sample was naive CD4+ T cells sorted from blood. Sample subset: CD45RA+ positively selected. The receptors derive from a man between 18 and 29 years old in good health.

The chain is built from TRBV6-5 and TRBJ2-1; the match to TRBD2 covers 9 bases. Germline CDR1 is MNHEY and CDR2 is SVGAGI. V lost 5 bases, J lost 2 bases, and 4 bases stayed unmatched. The CDR3 has 15 amino acids. The CDR3 coding sequence is TGTGCCAGCAGTGCTTGGACTAGCGCCTACAATGAGCAGTTCTTC. This translates into CASSAWTSAYNEQFF.

V is TRBV5-5 and J is TRBJ2-2; D gene unclear. There are 12 residues in the CDR3. Trimming took off 4 bases at V and 6 bases at J, with 7 bases between the two ends. From germline, CDR1 is SGHKS and CDR2 YYEKEE (reference sequence). CDR3 amino acids: CASSQSAGELFF. CDR3 nucleotides: TGTGCCAGCAGCCAGTCGGCCGGGGAGCTGTTTTTT. Based on the CDR3 plus reference TRBV5-5 and TRBJ2-2, the full variable domain is DAGVTQSPTHLIKTRGQQVTLRCSPISGHKSVSWYQQVLGQGPQFIFQYYEKEERGRGNFPDRFSARQFPNYSSELNVNALLLGDSALYLCASSQSAGELFFGEGSRLTVL.

The J gene is TRBJ2-5, the V gene TRBV19; D is perhaps TRBD2 (5 bases). V lost 1 base and J 1 base, leaving 7 bases between the germline ends. Germline V gene sequence: CDR1 LNHDA, CDR2 SQIVND (reference sequence). The CDR3 extends over 14 amino acids. The CDR3 nucleotides read TGTGCCAGTAGTATAGGGAGGAGCCAAGAGACCCAGTACTTC. This encodes CASSIGRSQETQYF. Supplemented by reference TRBV19 and TRBJ2-5, the full variable domain reads DGGITQSPKYLFRKEGQNVTLSCEQNLNHDAMYWYRQDPGQGLRLIYYSQIVNDFQKGDIAEGYSVSREKKESFPLTVTSAQKNPTAFYLCASSIGRSQETQYFGPGTRLLVL.

This rearrangement joins TRBV7-9 to TRBJ2-2; 7 bases are a match to TRBD2. CDR3 length equals 17 residues. CDR1 and CDR2 from the germline V gene are SEHNR and FQNEAQ (reference sequence). With V trimmed by 5 bases and J by 2 bases, 11 bases remained unmatched. CDR3: CASSLKGRETNTGELFF. The CDR3 DNA follows: TGTGCCAGCAGCCTCAAGGGGCGGGAGACAAACACCGGGGAGCTGTTTTTT. The full variable domain, in which reference TRBV7-9 and TRBJ2-2 provide the parts outside the CDR3, is DTGVSQNPRHKITKRGQNVTFRCDPISEHNRLYWYRQTLGQGPEFLTYFQNEAQLEKSRLLSDRFSAERPKGSFSTLEIQRTEQGDSAMYLCASSLKGRETNTGELFFGEGSRLTVL.

CDR3 in amino acids: CASNQGLSSPLHF. CDR3 nucleotides: TGTGCCAGCAATCAGGGATTAAGTTCACCCCTCCACTTT. V usage is TRBV25-1 and J usage is TRBJ1-6; D possibly corresponds to TRBD1 (5 bases). V shed 7 bases and J shed 9 bases, with 13 bases lying between them. This CDR3 has 13 amino acids. Germline assignment: CDR1 MGHDK and CDR2 SYGVNS.

The chain has TRBV28 and TRBJ1-1, with a weak D call TRBD1 (6 bases). V was cut by 6 bases and J by 4 bases, with 18 bases left in between. Germline V CDR1 and CDR2: MDHEN, SYDVKM. This CDR3 has 15 residues. This chain's CDR3 is CASRKSSGVATEAFF. CDR3 in DNA: TGTGCCAGCAGAAAGTCATCAGGGGTTGCCACTGAAGCTTTCTTT. Variable domain in full (rest from reference TRBV28 and TRBJ1-1): DVKVTQSSRYLVKRTGEKVFLECVQDMDHENMFWYRQDPGLGLRLIYFSYDVKMKEKGDIPEGYSVSREKKERFSLILESASTNQTSMYLCASRKSSGVATEAFFGQGTRLTVV.

This chain uses TRBV11-2 with TRBJ2-2; D not certain. The CDR3 loop spans 15 amino acids. The V end was cut by 2 bases, the J end by 1 base, with 8 bases between. The V gene's germline CDR1 is SGHAT and CDR2 FQNNGV. The CDR3 region is CASSLRWVNTGELFF. The CDR3 DNA reads TGTGCCAGCAGCTTACGGTGGGTGAACACCGGGGAGCTGTTTTTT.

This clone was picked up one time. The chain joins TRBV7-9 to TRBJ1-1; perhaps TRBD1 as D (6 bases). Deletions cut 5 bases from V and 1 base from J, with 14 bases between. The CDR3 is 15 residues long. The V gene's germline CDR1 is SEHNR and CDR2 FQNEAQ (reference sequence). CDR3 bases: TGTGCCAGCAGCCGAGTGGACAGCCCGAACACTGAAGCTTTCTTT. Its translation: CASSRVDSPNTEAFF.

The chain combines TRBV6-1 with TRBJ2-2; D may be TRBD2 (5 bases). V was clipped by 6 bases and J by 5 bases, with 16 bases between them. CDR3 length: 15 amino acids. The germline gives CDR1 MNHNS, CDR2 SASEGT. CDR3 in amino acids: CASSQNGLTTGELFF. CDR3 DNA sequence: TGTGCCAGCAGCCAAAACGGACTCACAACCGGGGAGCTGTTTTTT.

On this clone itself: An end of the junction does not agree with germline; a read error may underlie this. The chain employs TRBV5-1 and TRBJ2-7; tentatively, D is TRBD2 (6 bases). The CDR3 sequence is 15 residues long. CDR1 and CDR2 from the germline V gene are SGHRS and YFSETQ. CDR3 protein: CASRLDGLLSYEQYF. In DNA, the CDR3 is TGCGCCAGCAGATTGGACGGACTACTCTCCTACGAGCAGTACTTC. Based on the CDR3 plus reference TRBV5-1 and TRBJ2-7, the full variable domain is KAGVTQTPRYLIKTRGQQVTLSCSPISGHRSVSWYQQTPGQGLQFLFEYFSETQRNKGNFPGRFSGRQFSNSRSEMNVSTLELGDSALYLCASRLDGLLSYEQYFGPGTRLTVT.

The sample holds a few counts of this clone. The chain uses TRBV18 and TRBJ1-1; maybe TRBD1 (5 bases). V gave up 6 bases and J gave up 4 bases, with 12 bases separating them. From germline, CDR1 is KGHSH and CDR2 LQKENI. This CDR3 has 13 amino acids. Here the CDR3 reads CASSTRDSTEAFF. The CDR3 DNA reads as TGTGCCAGCTCTACACGTGACAGCACTGAAGCTTTCTTT.

This chain connects TRBV5-1 to TRBJ1-1; TRBD1 aligns across 7 bases. This CDR3 is 15 amino acids long. V was pared by 5 bases and J by 0 bases, with 7 bases of the junction left unmatched. CDR1 and CDR2 from the germline V gene are SGHRS and YFSETQ. The CDR3 bases are TGCGCCAGCAGGTGGGAGGGACAGATGAACACTGAAGCTTTCTTT. It specifies CASRWEGQMNTEAFF.

The chain joins TRBV4-1 to TRBJ2-7; D is perhaps TRBD1 or TRBD2 (5 bases each). The germline V gene has CDR1 MGHRA and CDR2 YSYEKL. CDR3 length equals 13 residues. Trimming took 1 base from V and 7 from J, leaving 11 bases between them. This CDR3 is CASSQGGYWEQYF. The CDR3 nucleotides are TGCGCCAGCAGCCAAGGGGGGTACTGGGAGCAGTACTTC.

The chain couples TRBV19 to TRBJ1-5; D is possibly TRBD1 (6 bases). Germline CDR1 LNHDA, CDR2 SQIVND (reference sequence). This CDR3 comprises 16 residues. Trimming shortened V by 8 bases and J by 0 bases, and 17 bases separated the two germline ends. In nucleotides, the CDR3 is TGTGCCAGTGGGGGCGGGGGCCCATATAGCAATCAGCCCCAGCATTTT. Its protein is CASGGGGPYSNQPQHF.

This rearrangement joins TRBV6-5 to TRBJ2-2; the match to TRBD2 covers 9 bases. This CDR3 spans 15 amino acids. V dropped 2 bases and J dropped 3; count of bases not matched to a gene: 1. Germline loops: CDR1 MNHEY, CDR2 SVGAGI. The CDR3 DNA follows: TGTGCCAGCAGTTACAGCGGGGGGCACACCGGGGAGCTGTTTTTT. It translates to CASSYSGGHTGELFF.

The rearrangement joins TRBV10-3 to TRBJ2-2; D remains unclear. In germline, CDR1 is ENHRY, CDR2 SYGVKD. V lost 8 bases and J 4 bases, leaving 11 bases between the germline ends. The CDR3 length is 13 residues. CDR3 region: CAIGSLFTGELFF. The CDR3 coding sequence is TGTGCCATCGGAAGCCTCTTCACCGGGGAGCTGTTTTTT.

The chain employs TRBV5-4 and TRBJ1-1; D call uncertain. The germline CDR1 and CDR2 sequences are SGHNT and YYREEE (reference sequence). The CDR3 is 13 amino acids. Deletions cut 0 bases from V and 6 bases from J, with 9 bases between. The CDR3 DNA is TGTGCCAGCAGCTTGGAGAGGCAGTCTGAAGCTTTCTTT. Translated: CASSLERQSEAFF.

The chain uses TRBV7-8 and TRBJ2-2, with 8 bases matching TRBD2. The trim removed 5 bases at V and 4 bases at J, leaving 9 bases unmatched. CDR3 length: 16 residues. Germline loops: CDR1 SGHVS, CDR2 FQNEAQ. CDR3 in DNA: TGTGCCAGCAGCGAGAGCGGGAGTTGGGTCACCGGGGAGCTGTTTTTT. This sequence encodes CASSESGSWVTGELFF.

The V and J genes are TRBV6-5 and TRBJ2-5; the D gene is possibly TRBD2 (5 bases). Trimming pared 4 bases from V and 4 bases from J, leaving 13 bases between. Germline lookup yields CDR1 MNHEY and CDR2 SVGAGI. This CDR3 has 14 residues. CDR3 coding DNA: TGTGCCAGCAGTTCCCTCAGCGGCGGAGAGACCCAGTACTTC. Amino acid sequence: CASSSLSGGETQYF.

The CDR3 DNA reads TGTGCCTGCGCTCGGGGACAGGGCCATGGCTACACCTTC. Translated: CACARGQGHGYTF. V and J are TRBV30 and TRBJ1-2; TRBD1 aligns across 9 bases. The germline gives CDR1 GTSNPN, CDR2 SVGIG (reference sequence). V was clipped by 6 bases and J by 6 bases; unmatched bases: 8. The CDR3 loop spans 13 amino acids.

V and J are TRBV29-1 and TRBJ2-5; no clear D gene. The germline gives CDR1 SQVTM, CDR2 ANQGSEA. V dropped 6 bases and J dropped 0 bases, with 11 bases sitting between them. The CDR3 has 13 residues. The chain's CDR3 is CSVTRTDQETQYF. CDR3 DNA: TGCAGCGTCACTCGGACGGACCAAGAGACCCAGTACTTC. Filled out from reference TRBV29-1 and TRBJ2-5, the complete variable domain reads SAVISQKPSRDICQRGTSLTIQCQVDSQVTMMFWYRQQPGQSLTLIATANQGSEATYESGFVIDKFPISRPNLTFSTLTVSNMSPEDSSIYLCSVTRTDQETQYFGPGTRLLVL.